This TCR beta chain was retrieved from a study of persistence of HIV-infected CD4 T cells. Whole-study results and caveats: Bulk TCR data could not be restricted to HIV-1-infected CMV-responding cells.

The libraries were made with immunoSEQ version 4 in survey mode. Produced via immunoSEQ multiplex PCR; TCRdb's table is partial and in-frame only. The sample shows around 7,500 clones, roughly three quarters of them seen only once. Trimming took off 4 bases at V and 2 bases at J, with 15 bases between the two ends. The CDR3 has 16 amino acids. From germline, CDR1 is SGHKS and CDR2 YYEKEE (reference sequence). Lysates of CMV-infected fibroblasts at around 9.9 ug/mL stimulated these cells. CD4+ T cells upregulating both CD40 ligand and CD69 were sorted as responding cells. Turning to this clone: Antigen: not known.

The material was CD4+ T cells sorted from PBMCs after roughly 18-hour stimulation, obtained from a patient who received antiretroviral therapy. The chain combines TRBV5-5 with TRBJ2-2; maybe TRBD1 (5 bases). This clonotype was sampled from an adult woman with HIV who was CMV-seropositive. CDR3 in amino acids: CASSVTATINTGELFF. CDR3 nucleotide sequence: TGTGCCAGCAGCGTGACAGCTACAATCAACACCGGGGAGCTGTTTTTT.